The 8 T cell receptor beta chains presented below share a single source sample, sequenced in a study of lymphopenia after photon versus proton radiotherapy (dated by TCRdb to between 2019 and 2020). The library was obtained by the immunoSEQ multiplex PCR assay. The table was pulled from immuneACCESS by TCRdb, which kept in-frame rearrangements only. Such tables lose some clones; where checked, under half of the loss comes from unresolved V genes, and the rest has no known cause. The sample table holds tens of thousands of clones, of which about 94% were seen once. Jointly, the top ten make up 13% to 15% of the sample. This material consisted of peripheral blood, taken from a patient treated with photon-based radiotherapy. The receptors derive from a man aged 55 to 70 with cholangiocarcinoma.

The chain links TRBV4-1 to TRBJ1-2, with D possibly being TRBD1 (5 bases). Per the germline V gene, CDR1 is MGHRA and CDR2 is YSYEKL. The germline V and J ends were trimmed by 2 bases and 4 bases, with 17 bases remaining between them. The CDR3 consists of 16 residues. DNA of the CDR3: TGCGCCAGCAGCCAACAACAGGAAGAGCGGGTCTATGGCTACACCTTC. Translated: CASSQQQEERVYGYTF.

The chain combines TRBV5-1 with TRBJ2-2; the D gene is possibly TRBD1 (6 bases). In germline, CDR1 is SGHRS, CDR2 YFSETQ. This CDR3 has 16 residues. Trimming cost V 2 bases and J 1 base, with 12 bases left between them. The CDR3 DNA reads TGCGCCAGCAGCTTAGACAGGCTACTGAACACCGGGGAGCTGTTTTTT. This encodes CASSLDRLLNTGELFF.

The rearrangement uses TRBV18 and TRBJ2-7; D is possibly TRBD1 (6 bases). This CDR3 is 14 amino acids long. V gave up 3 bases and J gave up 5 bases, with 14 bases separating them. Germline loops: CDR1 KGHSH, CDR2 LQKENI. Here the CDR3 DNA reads TGTGCCAGCTCACCCCAAGCAGGGGACCACGAGCAGTACTTC. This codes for CASSPQAGDHEQYF.

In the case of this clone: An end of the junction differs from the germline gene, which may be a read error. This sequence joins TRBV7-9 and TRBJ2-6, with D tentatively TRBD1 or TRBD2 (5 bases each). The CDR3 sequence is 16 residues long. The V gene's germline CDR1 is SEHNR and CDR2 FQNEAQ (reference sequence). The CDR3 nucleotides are TGTGCCAGCGGCTTATTTACGGGGCCGGGGGCCAACGTCCTGACTTTC. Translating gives CASGLFTGPGANVLTF.

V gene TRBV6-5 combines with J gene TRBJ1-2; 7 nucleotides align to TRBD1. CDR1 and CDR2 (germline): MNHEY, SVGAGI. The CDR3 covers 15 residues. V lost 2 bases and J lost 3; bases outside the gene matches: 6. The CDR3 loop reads CASSYDPGTDYGYTF. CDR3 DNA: TGTGCCAGCAGTTACGATCCCGGGACAGACTATGGCTACACCTTC.

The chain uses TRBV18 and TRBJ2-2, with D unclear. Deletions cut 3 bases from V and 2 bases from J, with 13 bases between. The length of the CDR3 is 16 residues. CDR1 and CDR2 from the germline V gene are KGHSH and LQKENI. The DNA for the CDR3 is TGTGCCAGCTCACCCGGGTTGGTTGGAAACACCGGGGAGCTGTTTTTT. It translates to CASSPGLVGNTGELFF. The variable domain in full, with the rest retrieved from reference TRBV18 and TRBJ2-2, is NAGVMQNPRHLVRRRGQEARLRCSPMKGHSHVYWYRQLPEEGLKFMVYLQKENIIDESGMPKERFSAEFPKEGPSILRIQQVVRGDSAAYFCASSPGLVGNTGELFFGEGSRLTVL.

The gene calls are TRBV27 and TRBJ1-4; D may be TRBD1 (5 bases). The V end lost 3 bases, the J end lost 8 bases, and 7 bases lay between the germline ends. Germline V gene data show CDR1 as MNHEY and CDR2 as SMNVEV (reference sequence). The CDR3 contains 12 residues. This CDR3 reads CASSFGGEKLFF. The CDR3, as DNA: TGTGCCAGCAGTTTTGGGGGGGAAAAACTGTTTTTT.

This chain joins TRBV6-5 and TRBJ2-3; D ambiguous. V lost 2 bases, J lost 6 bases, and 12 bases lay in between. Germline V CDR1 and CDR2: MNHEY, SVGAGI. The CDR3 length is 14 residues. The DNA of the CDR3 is TGTGCCAGCAGTTACGGTGTCAGCCCCGATACGCAGTATTTT. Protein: CASSYGVSPDTQYF.